This T cell receptor beta chain originates from a study of cytomegalovirus exposure and HLA in healthy donors. This CDR3 comprises 15 residues. The V end was cut by 5 bases, the J end by 2 bases, with 16 bases between. The germline V gene encodes CDR1 WSHSY and CDR2 SAAADI. The PCR was carried out with 60 Vbeta primers and 13 Jbeta primers. Only in-frame clones appear in the TCRdb table, and some are missing; sequencing was by immunoSEQ multiplex PCR. The table records 100,000 to 140,000 clones, 55% to 85% of them present only once. General study findings and limits: An analysis that was carried out later associated 15,000 to 20,000 TCR beta sequences with HLA alleles at 0.05 false discovery rate.

A remark on this clone: Its antigen is undetermined.

The chain combines TRBV10-2 with TRBJ2-7; D may be TRBD2 (6 bases). Sequencing input: PBMCs. This receptor was taken from a young man in good health and CMV-seronegative. CDR3: CASSHTGTAAYEQYF. The CDR3 DNA reads as TGCGCCAGCAGTCATACCGGGACTGCGGCCTACGAGCAGTACTTC.